This T cell receptor beta chain emerged from a study of blood T cell repertoires in COVID-19. On the study more broadly: The United States, Italy and Spain were the sources of the acute and convalescent COVID-19 samples. T cells, B-cell-depleted T cells, or PBMCs supplied cDNA or gDNA.

Participants were aged 18 to 89 years, lived in 24 US areas, and enrolled virtually. TCRdb's table, derived via immunoSEQ multiplex PCR, lists solely in-frame clones and lacks some. Of about 400,000 clones in the sample, roughly 87% were seen once. Trimming cost V 6 bases and J 0 bases, with 13 bases left between them. The CDR3 runs 15 residues. Germline lookup yields CDR1 MGHDK and CDR2 SYGVNS. The chain uses TRBV25-1 and TRBJ2-3, with D perhaps TRBD1 (6 bases). The receptor was derived from a woman aged 18-30 years with acute COVID-19. The sequenced sample was PBMCs or T cells enriched from blood (not recorded which). CDR3 in amino acids: CASRAGTPSTDTQYF. In DNA, the CDR3 is TGTGCCAGCAGAGCCGGGACACCGAGCACAGATACGCAGTATTTT.